This TCR beta chain derives from a study of identical twins. MiXCR was run by TCRdb on the 5' RACE reads, yielding one entry per CDR3 protein. This sample yields roughly 350,000 distinct CDR3 sequences, of which approximately 9.1% are seen a single time; about 9.1% belongs to the top ten. Input material: naive T cells sorted from blood. The clonotype was recovered from a woman aged 50 to 65 in good health.

Here the CDR3 DNA reads TGTGCCAGCAGTGACGAGGGAAGTGGGGCCAACGTCCTGACTTTC. This encodes CASSDEGSGANVLTF. V and J are TRBV6-2 or TRBV6-3 and TRBJ2-6; a possible D gene is TRBD2 (5 bases). The CDR3 is made up of 15 amino acids. Trimming removed 5 bases at V and 3 bases at J, with 11 bases between. Germline CDR1 MNHEY, CDR2 SVGEGT.